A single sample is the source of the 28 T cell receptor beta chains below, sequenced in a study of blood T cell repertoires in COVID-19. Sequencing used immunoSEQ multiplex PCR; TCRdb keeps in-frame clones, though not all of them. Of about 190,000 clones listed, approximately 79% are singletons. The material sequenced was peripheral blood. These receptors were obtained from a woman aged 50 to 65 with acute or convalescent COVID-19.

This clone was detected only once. The CDR3 is CATQGGPQRVAGRIAYNEQFF. The CDR3 coding sequence is TGTGCCACGCAGGGGGGTCCGCAACGGGTGGCGGGGCGAATAGCCTACAATGAGCAGTTCTTC. The V and J genes are TRBV28 and TRBJ2-1, with TRBD1 as a possible D gene (7 bases). The CDR3 totals 21 residues. Trimming took off 10 bases at V and 2 bases at J, with 36 bases between the two ends. Looked up from germline, CDR1 is MDHEN and CDR2 is SYDVKM.

The CDR3 region has the DNA TGTGCCTCCACCCCGCAGGGTGGAAACTATGGCTACACCTTC. As protein: CASTPQGGNYGYTF. The chain recombines TRBV9 with TRBJ1-2; D might be TRBD1 (5 bases). Germline lookup yields CDR1 SGDLS and CDR2 YYNGEE. CDR3 size: 14 residues. Trimming removed 10 bases at V and 2 bases at J, with 18 bases between. Filled out from reference TRBV9 and TRBJ1-2, the complete variable domain reads DSGVTQTPKHLITATGQRVTLRCSPRSGDLSVYWYQQSLDQGLQFLIQYYNGEERAKGNILERFSAQQFPDLHSELNLSSLELGDSALYFCASTPQGGNYGYTFGSGTRLTVV.

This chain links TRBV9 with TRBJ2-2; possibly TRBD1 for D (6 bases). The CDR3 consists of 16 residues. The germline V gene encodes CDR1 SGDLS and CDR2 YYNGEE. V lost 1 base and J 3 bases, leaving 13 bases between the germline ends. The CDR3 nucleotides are TGTGCCAGCAGCGTATTTGGGACAAGGGACACCGGGGAGCTGTTTTTT. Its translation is CASSVFGTRDTGELFF.

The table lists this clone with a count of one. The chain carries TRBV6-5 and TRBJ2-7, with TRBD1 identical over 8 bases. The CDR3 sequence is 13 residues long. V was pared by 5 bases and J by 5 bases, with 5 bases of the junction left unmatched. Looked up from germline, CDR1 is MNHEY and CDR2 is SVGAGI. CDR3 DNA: TGTGCCAGCAGTCGACAGGGGCCCGACGAGCAGTACTTC. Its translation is CASSRQGPDEQYF.

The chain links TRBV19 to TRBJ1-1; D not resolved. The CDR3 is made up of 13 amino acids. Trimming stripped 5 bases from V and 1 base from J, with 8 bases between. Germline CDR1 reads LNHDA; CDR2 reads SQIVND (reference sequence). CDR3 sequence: CASSLTRNTEAFF. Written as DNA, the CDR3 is TGTGCCAGTAGTTTAACAAGGAACACTGAAGCTTTCTTT.

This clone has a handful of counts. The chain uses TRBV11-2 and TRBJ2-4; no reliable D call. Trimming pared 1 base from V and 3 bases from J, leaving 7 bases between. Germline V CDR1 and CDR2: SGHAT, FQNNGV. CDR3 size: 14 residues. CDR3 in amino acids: CASSLASNKNIQYF. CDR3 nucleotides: TGTGCCAGCAGCTTAGCTAGTAACAAAAACATTCAGTACTTC.

The CDR3 protein is CASSLDAAGSVTQYF. The CDR3 DNA follows: TGTGCCAGCAGTTTAGATGCGGCGGGGTCAGTGACCCAGTACTTC. V usage is TRBV28 and J usage is TRBJ2-5; weak D call: TRBD2 (6 bases). Trimming left V 2 bases short and J 7 bases short, with 17 bases between. There are 15 residues in the CDR3. CDR1 is MDHEN, CDR2 SYDVKM, per germline.

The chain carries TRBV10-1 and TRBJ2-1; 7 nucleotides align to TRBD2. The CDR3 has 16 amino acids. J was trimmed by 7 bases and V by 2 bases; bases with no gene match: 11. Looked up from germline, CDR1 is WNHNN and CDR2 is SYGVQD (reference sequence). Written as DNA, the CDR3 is TGCGCCAGCAGTGAGAATCCAGCGGGATTGAAAAATGAGCAGTTCTTC. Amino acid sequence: CASSENPAGLKNEQFF.

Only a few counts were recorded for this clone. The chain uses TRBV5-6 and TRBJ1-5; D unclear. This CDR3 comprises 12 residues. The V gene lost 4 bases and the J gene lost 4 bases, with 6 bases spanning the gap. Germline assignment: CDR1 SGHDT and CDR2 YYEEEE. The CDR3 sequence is CASSLLNQPQHF. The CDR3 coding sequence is TGTGCCAGCAGCCTACTGAATCAGCCCCAGCATTTT.

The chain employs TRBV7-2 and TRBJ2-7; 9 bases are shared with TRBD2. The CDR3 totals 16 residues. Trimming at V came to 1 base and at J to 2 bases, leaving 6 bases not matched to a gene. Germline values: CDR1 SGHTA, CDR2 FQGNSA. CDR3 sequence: CASSLGGGGVTYEQYF. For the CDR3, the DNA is TGTGCCAGCAGCTTAGGTGGCGGGGGGGTAACCTACGAGCAGTACTTC.

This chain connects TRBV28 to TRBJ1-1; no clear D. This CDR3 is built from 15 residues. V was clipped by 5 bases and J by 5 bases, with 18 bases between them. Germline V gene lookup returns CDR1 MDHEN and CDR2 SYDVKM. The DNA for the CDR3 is TGTGCCAGCAGTCAACCGGGCCTCGGAGGGACTGAAGCTTTCTTT. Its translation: CASSQPGLGGTEAFF.

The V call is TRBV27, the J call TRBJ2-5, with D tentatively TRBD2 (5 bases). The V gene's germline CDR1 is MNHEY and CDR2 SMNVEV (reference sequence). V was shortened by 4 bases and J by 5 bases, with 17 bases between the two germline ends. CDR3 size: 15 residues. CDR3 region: CASSSLGIRRETQYF. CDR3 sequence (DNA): TGTGCCAGCAGTTCACTCGGGATTCGACGCGAGACCCAGTACTTC.

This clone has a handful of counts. CDR3 DNA: TGTGCCAGCAGTGACCGGGACAGATCCTACGAGCAGTACTTC. Its protein is CASSDRDRSYEQYF. This chain uses TRBV28 with TRBJ2-7; 7 bases fit TRBD1. Trimming cost V 5 bases and J 1 base; bases outside gene matches: 5. CDR1 and CDR2 (germline): MDHEN, SYDVKM. The CDR3 extends over 14 amino acids.

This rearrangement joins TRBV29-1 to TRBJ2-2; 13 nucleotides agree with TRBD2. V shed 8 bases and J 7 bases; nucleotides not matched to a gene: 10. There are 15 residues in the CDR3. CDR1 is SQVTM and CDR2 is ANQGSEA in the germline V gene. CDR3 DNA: TGCAGCACCCAGACTAGCGGGGGGCCAGGCGGGGAGCTGTTTTTT. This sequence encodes CSTQTSGGPGGELFF.

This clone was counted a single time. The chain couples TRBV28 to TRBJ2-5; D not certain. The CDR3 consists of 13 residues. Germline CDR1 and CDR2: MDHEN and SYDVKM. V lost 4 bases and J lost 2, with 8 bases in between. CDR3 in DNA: TGTGCCAGCAGTTCGAGTTATCAAGAGACCCAGTACTTC. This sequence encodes CASSSSYQETQYF.

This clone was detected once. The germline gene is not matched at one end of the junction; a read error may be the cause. The DNA for the CDR3 is TGTGCTAGCAGCCAGGGACTAGCGGGGGGGTATGAGCAGTTCTTC. It is translated as CASSQGLAGGYEQFF. The V gene is TRBV7-7, the J gene TRBJ2-1; TRBD2 agrees at 16 bases. This CDR3 has 15 amino acids. Germline V gives CDR1 SSHAT, CDR2 FNYEAQ (reference sequence).

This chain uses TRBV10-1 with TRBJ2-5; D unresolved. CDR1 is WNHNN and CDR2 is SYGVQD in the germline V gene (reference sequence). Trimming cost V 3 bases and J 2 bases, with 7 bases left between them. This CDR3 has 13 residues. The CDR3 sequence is CASSENTQETQYF. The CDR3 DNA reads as TGCGCCAGCAGTGAAAATACACAAGAGACCCAGTACTTC.

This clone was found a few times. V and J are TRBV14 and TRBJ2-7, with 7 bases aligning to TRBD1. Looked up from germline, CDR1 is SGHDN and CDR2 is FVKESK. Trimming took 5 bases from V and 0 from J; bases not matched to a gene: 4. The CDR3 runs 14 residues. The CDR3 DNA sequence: TGTGCCAGCAGCTTGACAGGGAGCTCCTACGAGCAGTACTTC. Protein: CASSLTGSSYEQYF.

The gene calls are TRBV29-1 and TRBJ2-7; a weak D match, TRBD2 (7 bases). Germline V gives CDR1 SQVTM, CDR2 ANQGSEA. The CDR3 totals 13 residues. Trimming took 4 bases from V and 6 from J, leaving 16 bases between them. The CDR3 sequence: CSVGSQGGAEQYF. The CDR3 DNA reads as TGCAGCGTTGGGAGTCAAGGGGGGGCCGAGCAGTACTTC.

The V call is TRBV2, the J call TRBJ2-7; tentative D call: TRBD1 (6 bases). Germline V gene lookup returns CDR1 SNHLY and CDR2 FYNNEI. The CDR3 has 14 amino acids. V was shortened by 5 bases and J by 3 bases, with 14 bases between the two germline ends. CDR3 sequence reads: CASSSYRDNYEQYF. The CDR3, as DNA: TGTGCCAGCAGTTCATACAGGGACAACTACGAGCAGTACTTC.

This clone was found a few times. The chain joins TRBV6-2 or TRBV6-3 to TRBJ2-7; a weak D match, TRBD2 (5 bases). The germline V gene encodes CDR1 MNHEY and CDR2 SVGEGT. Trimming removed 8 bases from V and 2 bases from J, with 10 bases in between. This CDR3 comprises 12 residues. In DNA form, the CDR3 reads TGTGCCAGCCGTTCCGGGGCCTACGAGCAGTACTTC. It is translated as CASRSGAYEQYF.

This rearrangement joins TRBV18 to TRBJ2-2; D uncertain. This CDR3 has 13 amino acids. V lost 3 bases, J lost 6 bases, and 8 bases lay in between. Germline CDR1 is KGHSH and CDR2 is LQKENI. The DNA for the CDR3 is TGTGCCAGCTCACCTCCTAACTCCGGGGAGCTGTTTTTT. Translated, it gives CASSPPNSGELFF.

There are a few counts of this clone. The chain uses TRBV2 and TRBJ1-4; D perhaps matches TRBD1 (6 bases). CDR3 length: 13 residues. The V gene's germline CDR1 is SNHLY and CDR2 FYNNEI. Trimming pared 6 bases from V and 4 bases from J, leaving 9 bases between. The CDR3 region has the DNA TGTGCCAGCAGGTCGGGACATAATGAAAAACTGTTTTTT. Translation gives CASRSGHNEKLFF.

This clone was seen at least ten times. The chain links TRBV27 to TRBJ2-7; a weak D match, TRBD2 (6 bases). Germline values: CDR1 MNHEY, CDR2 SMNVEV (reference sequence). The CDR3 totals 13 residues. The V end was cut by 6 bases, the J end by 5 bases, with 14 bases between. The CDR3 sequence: CASRTWEEDEQYF. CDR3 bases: TGTGCCAGCAGGACCTGGGAGGAGGACGAGCAGTACTTC.

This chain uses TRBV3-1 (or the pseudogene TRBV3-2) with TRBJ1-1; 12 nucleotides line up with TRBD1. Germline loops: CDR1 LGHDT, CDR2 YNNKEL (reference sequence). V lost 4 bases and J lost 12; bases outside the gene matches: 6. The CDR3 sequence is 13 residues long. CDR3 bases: TGTGCCAGCAGCCGAGGGACAGGGGGCAAAACTTTCTTT. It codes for CASSRGTGGKTFF.

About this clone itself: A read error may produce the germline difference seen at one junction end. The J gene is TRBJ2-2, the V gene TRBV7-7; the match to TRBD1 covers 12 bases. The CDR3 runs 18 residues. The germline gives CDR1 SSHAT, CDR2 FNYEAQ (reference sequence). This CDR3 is CASSRVGGTGGNTGELFF. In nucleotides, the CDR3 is TGTGCTAGCAGCCGAGTTGGGGGGACAGGGGGCAACACCGGGGAGCTGTTTTTT.

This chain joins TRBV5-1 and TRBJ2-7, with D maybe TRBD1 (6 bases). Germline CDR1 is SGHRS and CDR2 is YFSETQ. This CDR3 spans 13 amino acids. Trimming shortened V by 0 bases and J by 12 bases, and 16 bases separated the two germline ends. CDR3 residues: CASSLEQGSPSYF. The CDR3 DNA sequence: TGCGCCAGCAGCTTGGAACAGGGTAGCCCATCGTACTTC.

The CDR3 coding sequence is TGTGCCAGTAGTATATCCAAGGGGGTCACTGAAGCTTTCTTT. Residues: CASSISKGVTEAFF. The chain recombines TRBV19 with TRBJ1-1; possibly TRBD1 for D (6 bases). Looked up from germline, CDR1 is LNHDA and CDR2 is SQIVND (reference sequence). Trimming removed 2 bases at V and 4 bases at J, with 11 bases between. This CDR3 is 14 amino acids long.